These 28 T cell receptor beta chains were sequenced from one sample in a study of PD-L1 blockade in urothelial cancer. Time point reported: peripheral blood 6 weeks after treatment start. Sequencing was performed with immunoSEQ multiplex PCR; in TCRdb, only in-frame clones are kept and a portion is missing. In the table there are roughly 100,000 clones, 83% of which are singletons. This specimen consisted of PBMCs, obtained around atezolizumab (anti-PD-L1) treatment. These TCRs come from a man between 70 and 80 years old with urothelial cancer.

The rearrangement links TRBV11-3 to TRBJ2-3; D gene unclear. This CDR3 is 12 amino acids long. Germline V gene data show CDR1 as SGHNT and CDR2 as YENEEA. Trimming removed 7 bases from V and 4 bases from J, with 9 bases in between. The CDR3 loop reads CASTRGPDTQYF. The DNA of the CDR3 is TGTGCCAGCACCCGCGGTCCAGATACGCAGTATTTT.

This rearrangement joins TRBV27 to TRBJ1-6; 7 bases are shared with TRBD1. V trimming: 0 bases; J trimming: 2 bases; junction bases outside the gene matches: 1. This CDR3 region has 16 residues. Germline values: CDR1 MNHEY, CDR2 SMNVEV (reference sequence). CDR3 sequence (DNA): TGTGCCAGCAGTTTATCGGGGACAGCCTATAATTCACCCCTCCACTTT. Translation: CASSLSGTAYNSPLHF.

This chain connects TRBV5-1 to TRBJ2-1, with TRBD2 matching over 15 bases. Germline CDR1 and CDR2: SGHRS and YFSETQ. The J segment lost 8 bases and the V segment lost 4 bases, leaving 4 bases of the junction unmatched. The CDR3 covers 15 residues. This CDR3 is CASSPGLAGGDEQFF. The CDR3 DNA follows: TGCGCCAGCAGCCCAGGACTAGCGGGAGGGGATGAGCAGTTCTTC.

This clone is large by share. The CDR3 loop reads CASSLTPTNTGELFF. Written as DNA, the CDR3 is TGTGCCAGTAGTCTTACACCAACGAACACCGGGGAGCTGTTTTTT. The chain joins TRBV19 to TRBJ2-2; no firm D call. Trimming pared 5 bases from V and 0 bases from J, leaving 10 bases between. Per germline, CDR1 LNHDA and CDR2 SQIVND (reference sequence). The CDR3 sequence is 15 residues long.

This clone was seen a few times. The chain employs TRBV7-2 and TRBJ2-2; the D is unclear. In germline, CDR1 is SGHTA, CDR2 FQGNSA. The CDR3 totals 14 residues. V shed 2 bases and J shed 1 base, with 5 bases lying between them. In DNA form, the CDR3 reads TGTGCCAGCAGCTTACCGGGGAACACCGGGGAGCTGTTTTTT. It yields the protein CASSLPGNTGELFF.

V gene TRBV6-1 combines with J gene TRBJ2-5; TRBD1 might be the D (5 bases). The CDR3 is 12 amino acids. The germline CDR1 and CDR2 sequences are MNHNS and SASEGT. V lost 6 bases and J lost 4, with 9 bases in between. The CDR3 loop reads CASRPQGETQYF. The CDR3 DNA reads TGTGCCAGCAGGCCGCAGGGAGAGACCCAGTACTTC.

This clone was counted only a few times. This chain links TRBV11-3 with TRBJ1-2; 9 positions agree with TRBD1. Unmatched junction bases numbered 6, after V lost 0 bases and J lost 7 bases. CDR3 length: 15 residues. Germline V gene sequence: CDR1 SGHNT, CDR2 YENEEA. The CDR3 DNA reads TGTGCCAGCAGCTTAGATCATGAGGACAGGGGTGGCTACACCTTC. It codes for CASSLDHEDRGGYTF. Filled out from reference TRBV11-3 and TRBJ1-2, the complete variable domain reads EAGVVQSPRYKIIEKKQPVAFWCNPISGHNTLYWYLQNLGQGPELLIRYENEEAVDDSQLPKDRFSAERLKGVDSTLKIQPAELGDSAVYLCASSLDHEDRGGYTFGSGTRLTVV.

The gene calls are TRBV11-2 and TRBJ2-7; 9 bases align to TRBD1. CDR1 and CDR2 from the germline V gene are SGHAT and FQNNGV. The CDR3 is 16 residues long. J gave up 12 bases and V 5 bases, and 20 bases lay outside the gene matches. The CDR3 protein is CASSPTSGQGLAVGYF. For the CDR3, the DNA is TGTGCCAGCAGCCCTACTTCGGGACAGGGTCTTGCGGTAGGGTACTTC. Complete variable domain (other parts from reference TRBV11-2 and TRBJ2-7): EAGVAQSPRYKIIEKRQSVAFWCNPISGHATLYWYQQILGQGPKLLIQFQNNGVVDDSQLPKDRFSAERLKGVDSTLKIQPAKLEDSAVYLCASSPTSGQGLAVGYFGPGTRLTVT.

The chain employs TRBV18 and TRBJ2-1; TRBD2 matches 8 bases. Germline CDR1 and CDR2: KGHSH and LQKENI. Germline trimming cut 4 bases from V and 7 bases from J; bases unmatched to any gene: 6. The CDR3 sequence is 14 residues long. CDR3: CASSHDSGDNEQFF. DNA of the CDR3: TGTGCCAGCTCACACGATAGCGGGGATAATGAGCAGTTCTTC.

This clone has only one observation. Within the sample, other DNA sequences also encode this same CDR3. The rearrangement joins TRBV30 to TRBJ1-3, with 9 bases that match TRBD1. This CDR3 region has 15 residues. V was pared by 3 bases and J by 1 base, with 4 bases of the junction left unmatched. Germline CDR1 reads GTSNPN; CDR2 reads SVGIG (reference sequence). CDR3 in DNA: TGTGCCTGGAGCGCCGACAGGGGGTCTGGAAACACCATATATTTT. It encodes CAWSADRGSGNTIYF.

Only one count was recorded for this clone. V usage is TRBV7-9 and J usage is TRBJ2-5, with TRBD1 as a possible D gene (6 bases). The length of the CDR3 is 13 residues. V dropped 6 bases and J dropped 2 bases, with 10 bases sitting between them. Germline assignment: CDR1 SEHNR and CDR2 FQNEAQ (reference sequence). In DNA, the CDR3 is TGTGCCAGCAGGGGGACACTTCAAGAGACCCAGTACTTC. Its protein product is CASRGTLQETQYF.

The V gene is TRBV5-4, the J gene TRBJ2-5; a weak D match, TRBD1 (5 bases). V lost 3 bases and J lost 1, with 13 bases in between. Germline CDR1 and CDR2: SGHNT and YYREEE (reference sequence). This CDR3 comprises 15 residues. Here the CDR3 reads CASSSLTDSQETQYF. DNA of the CDR3: TGTGCCAGCAGCTCCTTGACAGACAGCCAAGAGACCCAGTACTTC.

The rearrangement links TRBV7-2 to TRBJ1-3; D uncertain. The CDR3 extends over 12 amino acids. Germline V gene lookup returns CDR1 SGHTA and CDR2 FQGNSA. The V gene lost 4 bases and the J gene lost 4 bases, with 5 bases spanning the gap. The CDR3 nucleotides are TGTGCCAGCAGCTCAGAAGGAAACACCATATATTTT. As protein: CASSSEGNTIYF.

This clone was seen a few times. This chain connects TRBV19 to TRBJ1-5; D is unclear. Looked up from germline, CDR1 is LNHDA and CDR2 is SQIVND (reference sequence). Trimming left V 2 bases short and J 5 bases short, with 10 bases between. This CDR3 region has 14 residues. In DNA form, the CDR3 reads TGTGCCAGTAGTATAATGGGTCGGGATCAGCCCCAGCATTTT. Translating it yields CASSIMGRDQPQHF.

V usage is TRBV19 and J usage is TRBJ1-1; D call uncertain. The CDR3 runs 13 residues. Germline V gives CDR1 LNHDA, CDR2 SQIVND (reference sequence). Trimming took 2 bases from V and 1 from J, leaving 5 bases between them. CDR3 in DNA: TGTGCCAGTAGTATATCGAGGAACACTGAAGCTTTCTTT. This gives the protein CASSISRNTEAFF.

V and J are TRBV19 and TRBJ2-3; a weak D match, TRBD2 (7 bases). In germline, CDR1 is LNHDA, CDR2 SQIVND (reference sequence). Trimming cost V 5 bases and J 0 bases, with 12 bases left between them. This CDR3 spans 15 amino acids. The CDR3 DNA reads TGTGCCAGTAGTCCTGGGAGGGGGAGCACAGATACGCAGTATTTT. It translates to CASSPGRGSTDTQYF.

The chain is built from TRBV25-1 and TRBJ1-2, with 7 bases fitting TRBD1. CDR1 is MGHDK, CDR2 SYGVNS, per germline. V was clipped by 4 bases and J by 4 bases; unmatched bases: 6. The CDR3 spans 14 residues. DNA of the CDR3: TGTGCCAGCAGTGCCGGGACAGACGTCTATGGCTACACCTTC. This encodes CASSAGTDVYGYTF.

The CDR3 sequence is CASSIREAGNQPQHF. CDR3 in DNA: TGTGCCAGCAGCATAAGGGAGGCAGGGAATCAGCCCCAGCATTTT. The chain joins TRBV5-6 to TRBJ1-5, with D tentatively TRBD1 (5 bases). Germline CDR1 SGHDT, CDR2 YYEEEE. The CDR3 consists of 15 residues. V lost 4 bases and J lost 4, with 15 bases in between.

This chain joins TRBV9 and TRBJ2-1, with TRBD2 matching over 9 bases. CDR1 SGDLS and CDR2 YYNGEE come from the germline V gene. This CDR3 has 17 residues. With V trimmed by 0 bases and J by 1 base, 5 bases remained unmatched. The chain's CDR3 is CASSVVPSGISYNEQFF. The CDR3 nucleotides read TGTGCCAGCAGCGTAGTGCCTAGCGGGATTTCCTACAATGAGCAGTTCTTC.

The rearrangement links TRBV4-1 to TRBJ2-5; 7 nucleotides line up with TRBD2. The V gene's germline CDR1 is MGHRA and CDR2 YSYEKL. The CDR3 length is 15 residues. The V gene end was trimmed by 3 bases and the J gene end by 5 bases; junction bases not matched to a gene: 9. CDR3 sequence reads: CASSQKTVGGETQYF. The CDR3 nucleotides read TGCGCCAGCAGCCAGAAAACGGTCGGGGGGGAGACCCAGTACTTC.

The V gene is TRBV5-5, the J gene TRBJ2-1, with D perhaps TRBD2 (6 bases). V was shortened by 4 bases and J by 5 bases, with 22 bases between the two germline ends. The CDR3 spans 17 residues. Germline CDR1 SGHKS, CDR2 YYEKEE (reference sequence). The CDR3 here is CASSPPLIGRGDNEQFF. Here the CDR3 DNA reads TGTGCCAGCAGCCCACCACTTATCGGGAGAGGCGACAATGAGCAGTTCTTC.

The CDR3 nucleotides are TGTGCCAGCCGCCCAGGGGTCGGCAATCAGCCCCAGCATTTT. The encoded protein is CASRPGVGNQPQHF. V and J are TRBV2 and TRBJ1-5, with D maybe TRBD1 (6 bases). CDR3 length: 14 residues. Germline values: CDR1 SNHLY, CDR2 FYNNEI. V lost 8 bases, J lost 2 bases, and 13 bases lay in between.

The chain combines TRBV11-3 with TRBJ2-1; 12 nucleotides match TRBD2. Germline CDR1 is SGHNT and CDR2 is YENEEA. CDR3 length equals 15 residues. Trimming cost V 5 bases and J 8 bases; bases outside gene matches: 7. In DNA, the CDR3 is TGTGCCAGCAGCACCGAGACTAGCGGGAGCCATGAGCAGTTCTTC. Translating it yields CASSTETSGSHEQFF.

This clone has just one count. The chain employs TRBV19 and TRBJ2-7; 8 positions match TRBD1. Germline lookup yields CDR1 LNHDA and CDR2 SQIVND (reference sequence). Trimming removed 0 bases from V and 2 bases from J; junction bases left unmatched: 3. The CDR3 is 15 residues long. DNA of the CDR3: TGTGCCAGTAGTATAGATTCCAGGGGGCCCTACGAGCAGTACTTC. It encodes CASSIDSRGPYEQYF.

This rearrangement joins TRBV27 to TRBJ2-7; 9 nucleotides align to TRBD1. The ends lost 2 bases at V and 5 bases at J; junction bases unmatched: 4. The V gene's germline CDR1 is MNHEY and CDR2 SMNVEV (reference sequence). CDR3 length equals 14 residues. In nucleotides, the CDR3 is TGTGCCAGCAGTTTACGGGACAGGGAGGACGAGCAGTACTTC. Protein: CASSLRDREDEQYF.

A few counts support this clone. J is TRBJ2-3 and V is TRBV5-6, with TRBD2 matching over 10 bases. Germline CDR1 is SGHDT and CDR2 is YYEEEE. CDR3 length: 16 amino acids. V shed 6 bases, J shed 4 bases, and the junction held 11 bases outside the gene matches. The CDR3 here is CASTISGGPVPDTQYF. CDR3 coding DNA: TGTGCCAGCACTATTAGCGGGGGGCCTGTCCCAGATACGCAGTATTTT.

V and J are TRBV27 and TRBJ2-7; 11 nucleotides line up with TRBD1. V lost 5 bases and J lost 2; bases outside the gene matches: 5. CDR3 size: 15 residues. Per the germline V gene, CDR1 is MNHEY and CDR2 is SMNVEV (reference sequence). The CDR3 bases are TGTGCCAGCAGTGCGGACAGGGGGCCCACCTACGAGCAGTACTTC. As protein: CASSADRGPTYEQYF.

The rearrangement uses TRBV21-1 and TRBJ2-3; the DNA was not used to check the table's D call, TRBD2. TRBV21-1 is an annotated pseudogene. The CDR3 runs to 16 residues. Written as DNA, the CDR3 is TGTGCCAGCAGCAAAAGTACTAGCGAGCGCACAGATACGCAGTATTTT. This codes for CASSKSTSERTDTQYF.